The clone carrying this TCR beta chain was counted once. Its antigen is still unknown. This CDR3 contains 22 residues. The sample originates from a study of shared clonotypes between healthy human individuals. About the study: CD8 memory received one plate per donor, CD8 naive two, CD4 memory three and CD4 naive three. Study-level findings and limits: Across subsets, estimated richness was generally greater for naive than for memory populations.

Naive CD8 isolation took CD45RO-negative cells positively selected for CCR7 and excluded terminally differentiated effector memory CD45RA+ cells. Execution of the assay was at deep level. As processed by the authors: ImmunoSEQ sequences covered only the junction and lacked quality scores; filtering therefore differed. Generated by immunoSEQ multiplex PCR, the TCRdb table keeps only in-frame clones and is missing some. The D gene and trimming were derived from the DNA, and the V and J assignments and clone size from that table. This table has under 1 million clones, 92% appearing once. This chain links TRBV21-1 with TRBJ2-3; the table's D call, TRBD2, has no DNA check behind it. TRBV21-1 is listed as a pseudogene. The sample taken for sequencing was naive CD8+ T cells sorted from blood. This receptor was obtained from a man aged 25 to 40 in good health. The CDR3 is CASSKCPGTEGAGVVAADTQYF. The DNA for the CDR3 is TGTGCCAGCAGCAAATGTCCCGGGACAGAGGGAGCGGGAGTTGTGGCAGCAGATACGCAGTATTTT.